This paragraph covers one T cell receptor beta chain sequence. This clonotype was counted only a few times. The clone's antigen remains unknown. Qualities for individual bases were not recorded, and no much larger clone is one base off. Every donor was a healthy Caucasian. Three pairs of female monozygotic twins, all aged about 18 to 29 years, made up the twin cohort. Positive isolation kits from Invitrogen were used to isolate CD4+ and CD8+ T cell populations. CDR3 length: 17 amino acids, cysteine to phenylalanine. Only the CDR3 DNA stays, 51 bases, in frame from base 1. Sequences SGHRS (CDR1) and YFSETQ (CDR2) are obtained from the germline V gene. V is reduced by 7 bases and J by 0 bases, leaving a spacing of 17 bases between them. This specimen belongs to a study of identical twins listed by TCRdb under 2016. Regarding the complete study: The study deep-sequenced TCR alpha and beta repertoires from monozygotic twins, unrelated adults of various ages and cord blood to test whether fetal clonotypes persist. To rule out contamination, the twin experiments were replicated at different times with different library preparation protocols.

Library construction relied on 5' RACE. For sequencing, an Illumina HiSeq 2000 was employed. A universal primer binding site was introduced by template switching, and a unique molecular identifier was present in the final cDNA, enabling accurate counting of TCR cDNA molecules. Specific primers in the conserved constant-segment region were used to synthesize first-strand cDNA for the TCR alpha and beta chains. To control for contamination, every cDNA library was double barcoded, receiving both a SMART-Mk sample barcode and Illumina barcodes. TruSeq adapter sequences and Illumina sample barcodes were added in two successive PCR steps. TCR alpha and beta cDNA libraries were sequenced on the Illumina HiSeq platform with custom primers. The study's processing was this. MiGEC was used to process raw reads and extract unique molecular identifiers, and MiXCR was used to find CDR3 positions. Recombination models were inferred per individual with the repgenHMM and IGoR tools using an EM algorithm. The tcR package in R was used for shared clonotype analysis, with sharing normalized by the product of cloneset sizes. To study raw recombination free of thymic and clonal selection effects, out-of-frame nonproductive sequences were analyzed. Clones were called with MiXCR by TCRdb after fastp trimmed the public reads at Q25, and only in-frame beta chains were retained. Entries are consolidated by CDR3 protein sequence, retaining the most common genes and DNA. The V and J calls shown here were made by TCRdb, not taken from the authors' results. The sample table contains about 520,000 distinct CDR3 sequences; only one count was recorded for 20% to 25% of them. Of the sample, approximately 0.95% is held by the ten largest clones.

Results the study describes overall, beyond this receptor: Recombination models systematically underestimated out-of-frame TCR alpha sharing in monozygotic twins but agreed with sharing between unrelated individuals. Abundant cord blood beta clonotypes carried fewer insertions; young adult naive repertoires showed a weaker similar trend, while memory repertoires showed none. Because the same donors could not be followed over many years, the conclusions relied on cross-sectional statistical analysis. Excess twin sharing in beta out-of-frame sequences was weaker because fewer shared sequences lowered the signal-to-noise ratio. Compared with coincidental sharing between unrelated individuals, an excess of low generation-probability sequences was observed among out-of-frame TCR alpha sequences shared between twins. Zero-insertion analyses could be partly confounded by invariant T cells such as MAIT and iNKT, although diverse VJ usage argued against such confounding for most clonotypes.

The data also belong to a second study, concerning T cells expressing NK-cell markers. Drawing on the second study: TCR beta-chain repertoires were profiled in sorted CD3+CD56+NKG2C+, CD3+CD56+NKG2C- and CD3+CD56-NKG2C+ T-cell subsets from eight donors. Among the eight sequenced donors, only one was HCMV-seronegative, while the other seven were HCMV-seropositive. In several experiments an anti-gammadeltaTCR antibody was added to restrict sorting to alphabetaTCR-expressing T cells. In several donors, the dominant CD3+CD56+NKG2C+ clonotypes were found to rank among the top 10 CD8+ clonotypes and to make up about 1.0-8% of CD8+ T cells. Those dominant clonotypes were again the most abundant among CD3+CD56-NKG2C+ cells in a few donors, at roughly 25-60.1%. Whether the expanded NKG2C-expressing T cell clones were specific for HCMV antigens remained unclear. Randomly selected healthy volunteers, three men and five women, were used as the eight sequenced donors. A commercial ELISA kit detecting HCMV-specific IgG in serum was used to determine HCMV serostatus. Reads were demultiplexed and grouped by UMI with MIGEC, and clonotypes were assembled and quantified with MiTCR. To exclude erroneous sequences, any TCR cDNA sequence not supported by at least two reads was discarded. The tcR package was used for downstream repertoire analysis, with clonotypes matched between fractions based on CDR3 nucleotide sequence plus V segment. Antigen specificity was annotated against VDJdb with VDJmatch, allowing one amino acid substitution in CDR3.

Sample: CD4+ T cells sorted from blood. The chain is encoded by TRBV5-1 joined to TRBJ2-6; the D match is possibly TRBD1 or TRBD2, with 5 bases aligned in each. The TCR sequence derives from a woman aged 18-29 years in good health. The DNA is TGCGCCAGCGATACCGGGACGGCCCTCTCTGGGGCCAACGTCCTGACTTTC. Its product reads: CASDTGTALSGANVLTF.